The next 16 T cell receptor beta chains were all read from a single sample in a study of identical twins. TCRdb analysed the 5' RACE reads with MiXCR anew, one entry per CDR3 protein. The data contain a few hundred thousand distinct CDR3 sequences, just under 10% of them singletons. This same sample was also taken into another study, of yellow fever vaccine responses in identical twins.

Sample: PBMCs. The receptors originated from a young woman in good health.

The table lists this clonotype with a few counts. V usage is TRBV7-2 and J usage is TRBJ2-1, with 10 bases that match TRBD2. CDR3 length equals 14 residues. The V and J ends lost 3 bases and 9 bases, in that order; junction bases with no gene match: 5. Germline assignment: CDR1 SGHTA and CDR2 FQGNSA. The CDR3 bases are TGTGCCAGCAGCTTGCTGAGCGGGAGGGGTGAGCAGTTCTTC. Its translation: CASSLLSGRGEQFF.

The V gene is TRBV3-1, the J gene TRBJ2-2; 7 bases map to TRBD2. Germline-derived CDR1 and CDR2 are LGHDT and YNNKEL (reference sequence). CDR3 size: 16 residues. The ends lost 0 bases at V and 2 bases at J; junction bases unmatched: 3. CDR3 in amino acids: CASSQESGANTGELFF. The CDR3 nucleotides are TGTGCCAGCAGCCAAGAAAGCGGGGCCAACACCGGGGAGCTGTTTTTT.

The chain combines TRBV7-2 with TRBJ1-1; TRBD1 is a possible D gene (5 bases). Between the trimmed V and J ends, which lost 5 bases and 4 bases, there was a span of 14 bases. CDR3 length equals 14 residues. Germline values: CDR1 SGHTA, CDR2 FQGNSA. The CDR3 spells CASSPQVGATEAFF. The CDR3 DNA is TGTGCCAGCAGCCCCCAGGTAGGGGCCACTGAAGCTTTCTTT.

This clonotype has a handful of counts. This chain connects TRBV6-2 or TRBV6-3 to TRBJ2-7, with D possibly being TRBD2 (6 bases). Germline CDR1 is MNHEY and CDR2 is SVGEGT. V was shortened by 7 bases and J by 3 bases, with 16 bases between the two germline ends. The CDR3 extends over 14 amino acids. CDR3 nucleotides: TGTGCCAGCAATGACGGGACTGCGATCTACGAGCAGTACTTC. This gives the protein CASNDGTAIYEQYF.

The genes are TRBV6-2 or TRBV6-3 and TRBJ2-4, with 8 bases aligning to TRBD1. From germline, CDR1 is MNHEY and CDR2 SVGEGT. The CDR3 extends over 13 amino acids. Losses at the gene ends were 6 bases for V and 8 bases for J; bases not matched to a gene: 6. The CDR3 nucleotides read TGTGCCAGCAGGAAGACAGGGGAGGACATTCAGTACTTC. It codes for CASRKTGEDIQYF.

The chain couples TRBV27 to TRBJ2-2, with D tentatively TRBD1 or TRBD2 (5 bases each). The germline V and J ends were trimmed by 5 bases and 6 bases, with 19 bases remaining between them. CDR3 length equals 16 residues. Germline V gene lookup returns CDR1 MNHEY and CDR2 SMNVEV (reference sequence). The CDR3 loop reads CASSGFAGSRAGELFF. The CDR3 region has the DNA TGTGCCAGCAGTGGATTTGCAGGGTCGAGGGCCGGGGAGCTGTTTTTT.

This clonotype has a handful of counts. The rearrangement joins TRBV6-2 or TRBV6-3 to TRBJ1-5, with 8 bases matching TRBD1. Germline V gives CDR1 MNHEY, CDR2 SVGEGT. J was trimmed by 2 bases and V by 6 bases; bases with no gene match: 9. The length of the CDR3 is 16 residues. The CDR3 is CASRTWTGFGNQPQHF. For the CDR3, the DNA is TGTGCCAGCAGAACCTGGACAGGGTTTGGCAATCAGCCCCAGCATTTT.

The V gene is TRBV11-3, the J gene TRBJ2-2; 10 nucleotides align to TRBD1. This CDR3 spans 16 amino acids. Germline CDR1 is SGHNT and CDR2 is YENEEA. V trimming: 2 bases; J trimming: 5 bases; junction bases outside the gene matches: 5. CDR3 region: CASSLSGQGGTGELFF. The CDR3 nucleotides read TGTGCCAGCAGCTTATCAGGACAGGGGGGAACCGGGGAGCTGTTTTTT.

This clonotype showed up many times. The chain has TRBV20-1 and TRBJ1-1; D not resolved. CDR3 size: 11 residues. The germline V gene has CDR1 DFQATT and CDR2 SNEGSKA (reference sequence). Trimming took off 3 bases at V and 10 bases at J, with 12 bases between the two ends. CDR3: CSASVELSAFF. In nucleotides, the CDR3 is TGCAGTGCTAGTGTCGAGCTCTCAGCTTTCTTT.

V usage is TRBV12-3 or TRBV12-4 and J usage is TRBJ2-1; 9 bases map to TRBD2. J was trimmed by 0 bases and V by 4 bases; bases with no gene match: 10. This CDR3 region has 18 residues. CDR3 sequence: CASSSGVRGGVSYNEQFF. The CDR3 region has the DNA TGTGCCAGCAGTTCTGGCGTGCGGGGGGGAGTCTCCTACAATGAGCAGTTCTTC.

Ten or more counts support this clonotype. The rearrangement uses TRBV27 and TRBJ2-5; no clear D. The CDR3 is 14 amino acids. Trimming removed 2 bases from V and 5 bases from J, with 12 bases in between. Germline CDR1 and CDR2: MNHEY and SMNVEV (reference sequence). The CDR3 DNA sequence: TGTGCCAGCAGTTTAGAGGATTCACGGGAGACCCAGTACTTC. This encodes CASSLEDSRETQYF.

The rearrangement links TRBV12-3 or TRBV12-4 to TRBJ2-5; no reliable D call. This CDR3 has 15 residues. The V end was cut by 6 bases, the J end by 11 bases, with 25 bases between. The CDR3 protein is CASRSDPAPGYLQYF. The CDR3 DNA is TGTGCCAGCAGATCCGATCCGGCCCCGGGCTATTTGCAGTACTTC.

J is TRBJ2-2 and V is TRBV24-1, with 7 bases matching TRBD2. With V trimmed by 0 bases and J by 5 bases, 5 bases remained unmatched. CDR3 length: 16 amino acids. CDR1 and CDR2 (germline): KGHDR, SFDVKD. CDR3 residues: CATSDLSAGATGELFF. DNA of the CDR3: TGTGCCACCAGTGATTTGTCGGCGGGAGCAACCGGGGAGCTGTTTTTT.

This clonotype was detected many times. The chain employs TRBV29-1 and TRBJ2-1, with D maybe TRBD2 (6 bases). V lost 6 bases and J lost 3, with 18 bases in between. The CDR3 is 15 residues long. The germline gives CDR1 SQVTM, CDR2 ANQGSEA. CDR3 protein: CSVAFGTLNYNEQFF. The CDR3 bases are TGCAGCGTCGCGTTTGGGACTCTAAACTACAATGAGCAGTTCTTC.

Only one count was recorded for this clonotype. J is TRBJ1-6 and V is TRBV7-6; D uncertain. Germline CDR1 SGHVS, CDR2 FNYEAQ. V was pared by 3 bases and J by 9 bases, with 15 bases between. The CDR3 loop spans 15 amino acids. This chain's CDR3 is CASSFSEGPGSPLHF. As DNA, the CDR3 is TGTGCCAGCAGCTTTTCCGAAGGCCCGGGTTCACCCCTCCACTTT.

This clonotype was seen a handful of times. The chain combines TRBV29-1 with TRBJ2-5; possibly TRBD1 for D (5 bases). Trimming cost V 6 bases and J 0 bases, with 8 bases left between them. The CDR3 length is 12 residues. Germline-derived CDR1 and CDR2 are SQVTM and ANQGSEA. CDR3 DNA: TGCAGCGTGACAGAGTACCAAGAGACCCAGTACTTC. Amino acid sequence: CSVTEYQETQYF.